The clone carrying this T cell receptor beta chain was observed a single time. Its antigen is as yet unknown. At the DNA level, this CDR3 is encoded by other sequences in the same sample as well. Produced via immunoSEQ multiplex PCR; TCRdb's table is partial and in-frame only. The sample lists around 79,000 clones, roughly 88% occurring once. The source of the sample is a study of T cell responses to AZD1222 COVID-19 vaccine. Study context: Samples with a second dose at about 4 or about 12 weeks were pooled together.

The germline V and J ends were trimmed by 0 bases and 2 bases, with 7 bases remaining between them. The CDR3 totals 15 residues. CDR1 SGHDN and CDR2 FVKESK come from the germline V gene. Regarding the study as a whole: The breadth and depth of Spike-specific TCRs increased once two AZD1222 doses had been given. The peak T cell response came first, and repertoires were sampled only after it. The study reported that nearly half of spike-specific TCRs target unmutated variant regions.

The material sequenced was peripheral blood, taken on day 0 of AZD1222 vaccination. This clonotype was sampled from an adult in good health. This chain links TRBV14 with TRBJ2-2; no reliable D call. In DNA, the CDR3 is TGTGCCAGCAGCCAAGAATTGGGAAACACCGGGGAGCTGTTTTTT. It specifies CASSQELGNTGELFF.